This T cell receptor (beta chain) was captured in a study of glioma-infiltrating T cells after dendritic cell vaccination. About the research overall: Monocyte-derived dendritic cells, cultured six to seven days with IL-4 and GM-CSF, were pulsed with autologous tumor lysate. Study conclusions and caveats: TCR clonality showed no direct relationship with survival. Complete blood and tumor specimen sets were limited to few patients.

The repertoire was sequenced with immunoSEQ multiplex PCR; TCRdb's copy has only in-frame clones and lacks some. The repertoire holds some 90,000 clones, with more than 80% as singletons. To note about this clone: Antigen unknown.

This CDR3 spans 15 amino acids. V lost 6 bases to trimming and J lost 7 bases, with 21 bases between them. Germline lookup yields CDR1 MRHNA and CDR2 SNTAGT. Time point of the sample: after dendritic cell vaccination, including at tumor progression/relapse. The TCR was taken from a human donor with glioblastoma. V gene TRBV6-4 combines with J gene TRBJ1-2; tentative D call: TRBD1 (5 bases). Specimen: blood, collected after dendritic cell vaccination. This CDR3 reads CASRSQASDASGYTF. The CDR3 DNA sequence: TGTGCCAGCAGGTCACAGGCTTCCGACGCTAGTGGCTACACCTTC.